These 22 T cell receptor beta chains originate from one sample sequenced in a study of cytomegalovirus exposure and HLA in healthy donors. A multiplex PCR was run with 60 Vbeta primers and 13 Jbeta primers. Assay: immunoSEQ multiplex PCR; the TCRdb copy retains only in-frame clones and omits some. The sample comprises approximately 190,000 clones, 81% of which are singletons, and roughly 3.1% rests with the top ten. Sequencing was done on a sample of PBMCs. These receptors were taken from a man aged 35 to 55 in good health and CMV-seropositive.

V usage is TRBV7-9 and J usage is TRBJ2-7; 9 nucleotides agree with TRBD1. After removal of 5 bases from V and 6 bases from J, the junction contained 11 bases not matched to a gene. The CDR3 extends over 15 amino acids. Germline values: CDR1 SEHNR, CDR2 FQNEAQ (reference sequence). Here the CDR3 reads CASSRTGGGVGEQYF. DNA for the CDR3: TGTGCCAGCAGCCGCACAGGGGGCGGGGTCGGCGAGCAGTACTTC.

This rearrangement joins TRBV27 to TRBJ1-5, with TRBD1 matching 9 bases. V shed 0 bases and J 6 bases; nucleotides not matched to a gene: 3. The CDR3 length is 15 residues. Per the germline V gene, CDR1 is MNHEY and CDR2 is SMNVEV (reference sequence). CDR3 in amino acids: CASSLSTGGSQPQHF. DNA for the CDR3: TGTGCCAGCAGTTTATCGACAGGGGGATCTCAGCCCCAGCATTTT.

The V and J genes are TRBV9 and TRBJ1-3; D not resolved. The CDR3 runs 12 residues. Per the germline V gene, CDR1 is SGDLS and CDR2 is YYNGEE. The germline V and J ends were trimmed by 4 bases and 11 bases, with 13 bases remaining between them. CDR3 coding DNA: TGTGCCAGCAGCACCCCGGGGTTTTCCATATATTTT. This translates into CASSTPGFSIYF.

The chain carries TRBV18 and TRBJ1-1; 8 bases align to TRBD1. The CDR3 extends over 17 amino acids. The J segment lost 4 bases and the V segment lost 1 base, leaving 11 bases of the junction unmatched. Germline V lookup: CDR1 KGHSH, CDR2 LQKENI. The CDR3: CASSPLDRGGVGTEAFF. The CDR3 DNA reads as TGTGCCAGCTCACCACTCGACAGGGGCGGGGTGGGCACTGAAGCTTTCTTT.

CDR3 nucleotides: TGTGCCACCCGGGACTATCGGAATGAGCAGTTCTTC. It translates to CATRDYRNEQFF. The V and J genes are TRBV15 and TRBJ2-1; 7 nucleotides line up with TRBD2. The CDR3 length is 12 residues. CDR1 is LNHNV, CDR2 YYDKDF, per germline (reference sequence). Trimming took 8 bases from V and 7 from J; bases not matched to a gene: 5.

The chain links TRBV5-1 to TRBJ1-2, with D possibly being TRBD1 (6 bases). Germline values: CDR1 SGHRS, CDR2 YFSETQ. This CDR3 is 15 amino acids long. Between the trimmed V and J ends, which lost 3 bases and 8 bases, there was a span of 20 bases. Here the CDR3 reads CASSYSEGDTGGYTF. Written as DNA, the CDR3 is TGCGCCAGCAGCTATTCAGAGGGGGACACCGGGGGCTACACCTTC.

This chain connects TRBV6-5 to TRBJ2-1, with no clear D. With 6 bases removed from V and 8 bases from J, the gap between germline ends came to 11 bases. The CDR3 runs 12 residues. The germline V gene encodes CDR1 MNHEY and CDR2 SVGAGI. The CDR3 nucleotides read TGTGCCAGCAGCGAGTATCGGGATGAGCAGTTCTTC. It specifies CASSEYRDEQFF.

This rearrangement joins TRBV28 to TRBJ1-1; D perhaps matches TRBD1 (5 bases). Looked up from germline, CDR1 is MDHEN and CDR2 is SYDVKM. The CDR3 contains 14 residues. V lost 3 bases to trimming and J lost 4 bases, with 12 bases between them. DNA for the CDR3: TGTGCCAGCAGTTTCAGGGCGCGGATCACTGAAGCTTTCTTT. It is translated as CASSFRARITEAFF.

The genes are TRBV28 and TRBJ2-7; D not resolved. Germline values: CDR1 MDHEN, CDR2 SYDVKM. The CDR3 length is 11 residues. The V end was cut by 6 bases, the J end by 2 bases, with 5 bases between. The CDR3 DNA is TGTGCCAGCAGCTCTACCTACGAGCAGTACTTC. Protein sequence: CASSSTYEQYF.

V and J are TRBV10-3 and TRBJ2-1, with D tentatively TRBD2 (5 bases). CDR3 length: 15 amino acids. The V gene lost 6 bases and the J gene lost 7 bases, with 19 bases spanning the gap. Germline V lookup: CDR1 ENHRY, CDR2 SYGVKD. CDR3 coding DNA: TGTGCCATCAGGCTGACTAACTCAACCTTGAATGAGCAGTTCTTC. Encoded protein: CAIRLTNSTLNEQFF.

This clone appeared once. The rearrangement links TRBV28 to TRBJ2-7; 9 nucleotides agree with TRBD1. CDR3 size: 15 residues. The germline V gene has CDR1 MDHEN and CDR2 SYDVKM. V shed 7 bases, J shed 6 bases, and the junction held 13 bases outside the gene matches. Here the CDR3 reads CASIPGQGLSSEQYF. CDR3 in DNA: TGTGCCAGCATTCCGGGACAGGGCCTTTCGAGCGAGCAGTACTTC. The whole variable domain, filled in from reference TRBV28 and TRBJ2-7, reads DVKVTQSSRYLVKRTGEKVFLECVQDMDHENMFWYRQDPGLGLRLIYFSYDVKMKEKGDIPEGYSVSREKKERFSLILESASTNQTSMYLCASIPGQGLSSEQYFGPGTRLTVT.

V usage is TRBV2 and J usage is TRBJ1-5, with D possibly TRBD1 on 5 matching bases. From germline, CDR1 is SNHLY and CDR2 FYNNEI. The V end lost 1 base, the J end lost 2 bases, and 9 bases lay between the germline ends. The CDR3 has 15 amino acids. The CDR3 sequence: CASSEGQSGNQPQHF. Here the CDR3 DNA reads TGTGCCAGCAGTGAAGGACAGTCCGGCAATCAGCCCCAGCATTTT.

This clone came up once. This rearrangement joins TRBV7-8 to TRBJ1-3; TRBD1 matches at 7 bases. This CDR3 contains 17 residues. The V and J ends lost 5 bases and 0 bases, in that order; junction bases with no gene match: 10. CDR1 and CDR2 from the germline V gene are SGHVS and FQNEAQ. CDR3 bases: TGTGCCAGCAGCACCCGGACAGGCACACTCTCTGGAAACACCATATATTTT. It specifies CASSTRTGTLSGNTIYF.

This chain links TRBV27 with TRBJ2-1; 9 bases are shared with TRBD2. The CDR3 loop spans 16 amino acids. Unmatched junction bases numbered 9, after V lost 3 bases and J lost 6 bases. Germline assignment: CDR1 MNHEY and CDR2 SMNVEV (reference sequence). The CDR3 is CASSFGAGGVGNEQFF. The CDR3 nucleotides read TGTGCCAGCAGTTTCGGAGCGGGGGGTGTTGGCAATGAGCAGTTCTTC.

The chain uses TRBV18 and TRBJ1-5, with TRBD1 as a possible D gene (6 bases). Trimming left V 2 bases short and J 8 bases short, with 10 bases between. The CDR3 length is 13 residues. Germline V CDR1 and CDR2: KGHSH, LQKENI. The chain's CDR3 is CASSPDRSEPQHF. The DNA for the CDR3 is TGTGCCAGCTCACCAGACAGGTCTGAGCCCCAGCATTTT.

The chain combines TRBV7-3 with TRBJ2-3, with D perhaps matching TRBD2 (5 bases). Trimming removed 5 bases from V and 3 bases from J, with 12 bases in between. The germline CDR1 and CDR2 sequences are SGHTA and FQGTGA. The CDR3 is 14 amino acids. This CDR3 reads CASSPRERTDTQYF. Here the CDR3 DNA reads TGTGCCAGCAGCCCGAGGGAGCGGACAGATACGCAGTATTTT.

The J gene is TRBJ1-6, the V gene TRBV11-1; maybe TRBD1 (5 bases). V was cut by 3 bases and J by 6 bases, with 9 bases left in between. The CDR3 sequence is 14 residues long. CDR1 and CDR2 (germline): SGHAT, FQDESV (reference sequence). The CDR3 here is CASSFSQVNSPLHF. The CDR3 nucleotides read TGTGCCAGCAGCTTTTCACAGGTTAATTCACCCCTCCACTTT.

The J gene is TRBJ1-2, the V gene TRBV10-3; no firm D call. The CDR3 sequence is 13 residues long. Trimming stripped 2 bases from V and 3 bases from J, with 7 bases between. Germline V gives CDR1 ENHRY, CDR2 SYGVKD. As DNA, the CDR3 is TGTGCCATCAGTGAGGGGGAGGACTATGGCTACACCTTC. Amino acid sequence: CAISEGEDYGYTF.

The chain couples TRBV11-2 to TRBJ2-5; 14 bases line up with TRBD2. Germline lookup yields CDR1 SGHAT and CDR2 FQNNGV. The CDR3 runs 16 residues. V gave up 1 base and J gave up 4 bases; unmatched junction bases: 2. CDR3 coding DNA: TGTGCCAGCAGCTTAGGACTAGCGGGGGGGCGAGAGACCCAGTACTTC. This translates into CASSLGLAGGRETQYF.

This rearrangement joins TRBV4-3 to TRBJ2-7; TRBD2 aligns across 7 bases. Germline V lookup: CDR1 LGHNA, CDR2 YSLEER. The CDR3 consists of 15 residues. V lost 2 bases, J lost 4 bases, and 8 bases stayed unmatched. CDR3 nucleotides: TGCGCCAGCAGCCAAAACGCGGGAGATATTTACGAGCAGTACTTC. Protein sequence: CASSQNAGDIYEQYF.

In this sample, this clone turned up once. CDR3 amino acids: CAWSVWGGRPPGAFF. For the CDR3, the DNA is TGTGCCTGGAGTGTTTGGGGAGGCCGGCCACCCGGGGCTTTCTTT. The chain uses TRBV30 and TRBJ1-1; no clear D. Per the germline V gene, CDR1 is GTSNPN and CDR2 is SVGIG (reference sequence). The CDR3 length is 15 residues. V shed 0 bases and J shed 11 bases, with 22 bases lying between them.

V and J are TRBV6-1 and TRBJ2-3; D unclear. The CDR3 length is 12 residues. Germline CDR1 reads MNHNS; CDR2 reads SASEGT. The germline V and J ends were trimmed by 6 bases and 3 bases, with 7 bases remaining between them. The CDR3 is CASSPRTDTQYF. For the CDR3, the DNA is TGTGCCAGCAGCCCCAGAACAGATACGCAGTATTTT.